A single sample gave rise to the 3 T cell receptor beta chains below, sequenced in a study of T cell repertoires in cytomegalovirus infection (dated by TCRdb to about 2019). Sequencing relied on an Illumina HiSeq 1500. Using fastp at Q25 and MiXCR, TCRdb reprocessed the public reads and kept productive beta chains. Rows with a matching CDR3 protein are joined into one entry that keeps the most common DNA and genes. Here the sample has 200,000 to 300,000 distinct CDR3 sequences; less than 9.5% occur a single time. The ten largest clonotypes hold over 12% of the sample. Sequencing was done on a sample of PBMCs. Receptor source: a human donor in good health (CMV status not recorded). Some clones in this sample may be carry-over from other donors' samples.

The chain is built from TRBV4-3 and TRBJ1-2; D uncertain. Germline CDR1 is LGHNA and CDR2 is YSLEER. CDR3 length equals 15 residues. Between the trimmed V and J ends, which lost 0 bases and 4 bases, there was a span of 12 bases. The CDR3 spells CASSQEIGQIYGYTF. The CDR3 coding sequence is TGCGCCAGCAGCCAAGAGATAGGTCAGATCTATGGCTACACCTTC.

This clonotype appeared many times. CDR3 DNA: TGCAGCGTTGAAGCAGCAGGACTAGCGGGAAGGGAGCAGTACTTC. Translating it yields CSVEAAGLAGREQYF. The chain couples TRBV29-1 to TRBJ2-7; TRBD2 aligns across 12 bases. This CDR3 comprises 15 residues. The ends lost 1 base at V and 7 bases at J; junction bases unmatched: 8. Germline-derived CDR1 and CDR2 are SQVTM and ANQGSEA.

This clonotype was detected ten times or more. The chain has TRBV11-2 and TRBJ1-2; D not certain. This CDR3 is 14 amino acids long. V lost 7 bases, J lost 8 bases, and 20 bases lay in between. CDR1 is SGHAT and CDR2 is FQNNGV in the germline V gene. The CDR3 DNA is TGTGCCAGCACCCTTAGTTCAGTCACCGGCGGCTACACCTTC. Translation: CASTLSSVTGGYTF.